This T cell receptor beta chain was captured by sequencing in a study of blood T cell repertoires in COVID-19. V was shortened by 6 bases and J by 11 bases, with 23 bases between the two germline ends. This CDR3 spans 14 amino acids. Germline lookup yields CDR1 SGHDT and CDR2 YYEEEE. Data came from immunoSEQ multiplex PCR; TCRdb stores just in-frame clones and leaves some out. Counted here are fewer than 50,000 clones, 69% occurring once; the ten biggest clones make up 6.2%. The sequence came from a man at least 80 years old with acute or convalescent COVID-19. The chain joins TRBV5-6 to TRBJ1-1; TRBD1 might be the D (6 bases). Sequenced: peripheral blood. The CDR3 DNA reads TGTGCCAGCACCACGTTGGGGGGGACAAATAACGCTTTCTTT. Its translation: CASTTLGGTNNAFF.